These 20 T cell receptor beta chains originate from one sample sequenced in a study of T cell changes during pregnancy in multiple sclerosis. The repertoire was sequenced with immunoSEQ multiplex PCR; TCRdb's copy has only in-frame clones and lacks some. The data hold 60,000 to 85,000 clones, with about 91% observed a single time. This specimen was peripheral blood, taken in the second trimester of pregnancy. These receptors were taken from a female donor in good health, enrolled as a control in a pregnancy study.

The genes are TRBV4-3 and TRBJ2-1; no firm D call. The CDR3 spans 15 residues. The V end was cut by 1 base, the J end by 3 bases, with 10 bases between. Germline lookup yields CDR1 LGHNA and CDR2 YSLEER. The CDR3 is CASSQGQARYNEQFF. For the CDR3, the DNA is TGCGCCAGCAGCCAAGGTCAGGCACGCTACAATGAGCAGTTCTTC.

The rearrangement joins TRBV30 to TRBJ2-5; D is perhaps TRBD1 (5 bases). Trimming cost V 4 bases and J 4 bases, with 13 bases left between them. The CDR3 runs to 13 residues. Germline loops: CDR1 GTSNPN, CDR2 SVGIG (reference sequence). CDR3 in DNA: TGTGCCTGGACAGGGAAATCAGTAGAGACCCAGTACTTC. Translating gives CAWTGKSVETQYF. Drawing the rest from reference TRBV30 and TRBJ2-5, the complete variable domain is SQTIHQWPATLVQPVGSPLSLECTVEGTSNPNLYWYRQAAGRGLQLLFYSVGIGQISSEVPQNLSASRPQDRQFILSSKKLLLSDSGFYLCAWTGKSVETQYFGPGTRLLVL.

The CDR3 loop is CASSLRTGVYNEQFF. CDR3 sequence (DNA): TGTGCCAGCTCACTGCGGACAGGGGTCTACAATGAGCAGTTCTTC. The rearrangement links TRBV18 to TRBJ2-1; 9 bases fit TRBD1. CDR1 KGHSH and CDR2 LQKENI come from the germline V gene. The CDR3 is 15 amino acids. With V trimmed by 4 bases and J by 3 bases, 4 bases remained unmatched.

The CDR3 sequence: CASSVPTGRETQYF. CDR3 in DNA: TGTGCCAGCAGCGTACCTACAGGTAGGGAGACCCAGTACTTC. The chain has TRBV9 and TRBJ2-5; TRBD1 might be the D (5 bases). V dropped 1 base and J dropped 5 bases, with 12 bases sitting between them. The V gene's germline CDR1 is SGDLS and CDR2 YYNGEE. The CDR3 runs 14 residues.

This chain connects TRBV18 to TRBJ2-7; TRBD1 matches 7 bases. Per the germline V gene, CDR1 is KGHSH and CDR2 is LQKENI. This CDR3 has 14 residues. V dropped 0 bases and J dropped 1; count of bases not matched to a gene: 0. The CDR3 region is CASSPPTGSYEQYF. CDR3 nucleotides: TGTGCCAGCTCACCACCGACAGGGTCCTACGAGCAGTACTTC.

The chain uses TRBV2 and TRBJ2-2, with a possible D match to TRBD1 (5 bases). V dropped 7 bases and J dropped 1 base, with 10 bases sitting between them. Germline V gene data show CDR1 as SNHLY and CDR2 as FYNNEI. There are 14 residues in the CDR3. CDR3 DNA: TGTGCCAGCAAGGGGAACTTGAACACCGGGGAGCTGTTTTTT. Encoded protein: CASKGNLNTGELFF.

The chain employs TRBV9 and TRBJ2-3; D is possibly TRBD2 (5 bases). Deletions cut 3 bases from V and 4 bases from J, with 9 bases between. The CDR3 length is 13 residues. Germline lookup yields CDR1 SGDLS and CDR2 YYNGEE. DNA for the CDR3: TGTGCCAGCAGCGCTCGGGGAGCAGATACGCAGTATTTT. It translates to CASSARGADTQYF.

As DNA, the CDR3 is TGTGCCATCAGTGAGTCCCCGGGGGACCCTACCTACGAGCAGTACTTC. Translating it yields CAISESPGDPTYEQYF. This chain connects TRBV10-3 to TRBJ2-7, with D tentatively TRBD2 (6 bases). V lost 0 bases and J 2 bases, leaving 14 bases between the germline ends. Germline CDR1 and CDR2: ENHRY and SYGVKD. The CDR3 contains 16 residues.

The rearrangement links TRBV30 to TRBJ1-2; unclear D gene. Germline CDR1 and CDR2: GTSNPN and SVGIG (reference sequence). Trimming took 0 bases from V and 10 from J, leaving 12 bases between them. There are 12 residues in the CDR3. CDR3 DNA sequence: TGTGCCTGGAGTGTACCCGGGTTGGACTACACCTTC. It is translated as CAWSVPGLDYTF.

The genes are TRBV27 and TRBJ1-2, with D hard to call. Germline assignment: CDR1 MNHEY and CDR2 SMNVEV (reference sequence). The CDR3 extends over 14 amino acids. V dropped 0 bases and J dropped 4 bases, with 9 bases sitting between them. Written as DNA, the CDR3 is TGTGCCAGCAGTTTATCGGGCAGAACCTATGGCTACACCTTC. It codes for CASSLSGRTYGYTF.

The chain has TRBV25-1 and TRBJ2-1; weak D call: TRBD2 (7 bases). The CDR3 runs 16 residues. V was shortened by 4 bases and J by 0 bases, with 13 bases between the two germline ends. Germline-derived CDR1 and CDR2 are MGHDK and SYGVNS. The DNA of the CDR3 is TGTGCCAGCAGTGCCGGGGAGGGGGGCTCCTACAATGAGCAGTTCTTC. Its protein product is CASSAGEGGSYNEQFF.

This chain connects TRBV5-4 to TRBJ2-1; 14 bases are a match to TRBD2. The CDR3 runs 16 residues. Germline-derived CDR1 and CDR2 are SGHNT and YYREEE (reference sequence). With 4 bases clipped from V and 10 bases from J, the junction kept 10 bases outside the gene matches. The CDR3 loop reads CASSPGRTSGGLEQFF. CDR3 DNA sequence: TGTGCCAGCAGCCCTGGGCGGACTAGCGGGGGGCTGGAGCAGTTCTTC.

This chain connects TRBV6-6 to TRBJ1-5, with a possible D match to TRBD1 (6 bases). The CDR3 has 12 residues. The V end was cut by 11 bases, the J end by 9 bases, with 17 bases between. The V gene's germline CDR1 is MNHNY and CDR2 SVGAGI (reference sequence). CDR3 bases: TGTGCCGGGGGGGACCAAGGGGGGCCCCAGCATTTT. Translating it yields CAGGDQGGPQHF.

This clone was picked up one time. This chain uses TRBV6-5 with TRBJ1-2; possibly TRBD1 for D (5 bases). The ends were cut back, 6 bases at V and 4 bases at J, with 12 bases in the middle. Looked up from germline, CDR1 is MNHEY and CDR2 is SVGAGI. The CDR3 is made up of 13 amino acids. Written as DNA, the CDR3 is TGTGCCAGCAGCCGAACAGGAGCCTATGGCTACACCTTC. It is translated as CASSRTGAYGYTF.

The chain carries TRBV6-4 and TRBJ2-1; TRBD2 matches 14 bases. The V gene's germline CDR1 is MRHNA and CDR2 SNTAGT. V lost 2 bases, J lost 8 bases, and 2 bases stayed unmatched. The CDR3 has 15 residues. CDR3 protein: CASSDGTSGSHEQFF. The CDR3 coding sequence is TGTGCCAGCAGTGACGGGACTAGCGGGAGCCATGAGCAGTTCTTC.

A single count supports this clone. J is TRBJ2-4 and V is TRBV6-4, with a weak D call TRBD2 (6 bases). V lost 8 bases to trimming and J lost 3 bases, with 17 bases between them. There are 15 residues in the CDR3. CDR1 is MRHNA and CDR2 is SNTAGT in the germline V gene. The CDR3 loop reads CASFSGRLLKNIQYF. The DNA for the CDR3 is TGTGCCAGCTTTAGCGGCCGGCTTCTCAAAAACATTCAGTACTTC.

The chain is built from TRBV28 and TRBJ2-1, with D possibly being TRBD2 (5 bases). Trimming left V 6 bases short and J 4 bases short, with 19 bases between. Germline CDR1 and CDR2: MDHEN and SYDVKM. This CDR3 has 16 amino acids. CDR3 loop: CASSLRIAGPYNEQFF. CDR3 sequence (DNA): TGTGCCAGCAGCCTAAGGATTGCGGGTCCTTACAATGAGCAGTTCTTC.

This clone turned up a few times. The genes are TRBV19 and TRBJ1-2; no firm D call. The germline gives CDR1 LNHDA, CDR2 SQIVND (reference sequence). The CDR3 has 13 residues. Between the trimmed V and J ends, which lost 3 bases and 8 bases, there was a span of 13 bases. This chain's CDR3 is CASSIEGMGGYTF. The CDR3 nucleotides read TGTGCCAGTAGTATTGAGGGTATGGGCGGCTACACCTTC.

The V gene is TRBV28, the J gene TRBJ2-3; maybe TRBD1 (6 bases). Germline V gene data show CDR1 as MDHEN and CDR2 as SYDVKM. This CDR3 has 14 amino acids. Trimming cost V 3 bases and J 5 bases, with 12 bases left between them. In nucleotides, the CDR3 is TGTGCCAGCAGTTTCAGACAGGTTTTAGATACGCAGTATTTT. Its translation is CASSFRQVLDTQYF. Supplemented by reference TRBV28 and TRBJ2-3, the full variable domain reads DVKVTQSSRYLVKRTGEKVFLECVQDMDHENMFWYRQDPGLGLRLIYFSYDVKMKEKGDIPEGYSVSREKKERFSLILESASTNQTSMYLCASSFRQVLDTQYFGPGTRLTVL.

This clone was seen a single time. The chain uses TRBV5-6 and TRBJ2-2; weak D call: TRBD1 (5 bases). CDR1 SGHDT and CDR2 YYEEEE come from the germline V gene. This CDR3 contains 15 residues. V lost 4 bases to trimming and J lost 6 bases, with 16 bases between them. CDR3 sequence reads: CASSLNTGMPGELFF. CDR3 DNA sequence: TGTGCCAGCAGCCTTAACACAGGAATGCCCGGGGAGCTGTTTTTT. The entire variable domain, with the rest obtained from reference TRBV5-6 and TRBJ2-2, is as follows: DAGVTQSPTHLIKTRGQQVTLRCSPKSGHDTVSWYQQALGQGPQFIFQYYEEEERQRGNFPDRFSGHQFPNYSSELNVNALLLGDSALYLCASSLNTGMPGELFFGEGSRLTVL.